In its sample, the clone carrying this T cell receptor (beta chain) was seen many times. Antigen: not known. This record comes from a study of regulatory T cells in long-lasting Graves disease. Combining iRepertoire HTBI primers with Arm-PCR of CDR3 regions, the authors built TCR beta libraries. TCRdb re-derived calls from the multiplex PCR reads in MiXCR, one entry per CDR3 protein. The sample records 450,000 to 500,000 distinct CDR3 sequences, about 17% being singletons. General observations from the study: It was in persistent disease that TRBV28, TRBJ1-2 and TRBJ2-5 were favored.

The time point here: newly diagnosed GD, antithyroid drugs for less than 3 months. The TCR library used RNA extracted from PBMCs. From an endocrinology department in Xi'an, China, came the patients. Trimming took 5 bases from V and 6 from J; bases not matched to a gene: 3. Germline V lookup: CDR1 SGHAT, CDR2 FQNNGV. The CDR3 loop spans 13 amino acids. The sample was also linked to a second study, of T cells in Graves' hyperthyroidism and ophthalmopathy. This second study notes: Ophthalmopathy was separated from stable hyperthyroidism by a 13 V-J model.

The chain links TRBV11-2 to TRBJ2-7; 11 nucleotides line up with TRBD1. The sequence was obtained from a middle-aged man with Graves disease. The sequencing used peripheral blood mononuclear cells (PBMCs), collected at new diagnosis, from a patient treated with antithyroid drugs. The CDR3 spells CASSPGTGGEQYF. In nucleotides, the CDR3 is TGTGCCAGCAGCCCGGGGACAGGGGGCGAGCAGTACTTC.